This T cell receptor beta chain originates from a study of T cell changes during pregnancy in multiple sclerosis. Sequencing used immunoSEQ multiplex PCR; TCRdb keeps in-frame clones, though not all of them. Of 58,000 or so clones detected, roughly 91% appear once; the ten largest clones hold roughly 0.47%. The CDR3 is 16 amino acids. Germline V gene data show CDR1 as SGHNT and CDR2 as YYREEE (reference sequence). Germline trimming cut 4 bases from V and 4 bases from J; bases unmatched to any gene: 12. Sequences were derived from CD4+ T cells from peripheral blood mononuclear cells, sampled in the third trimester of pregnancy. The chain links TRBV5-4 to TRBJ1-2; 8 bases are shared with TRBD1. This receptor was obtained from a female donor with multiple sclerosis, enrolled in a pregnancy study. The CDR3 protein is CASSLRTGRIVYGYTF. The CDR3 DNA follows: TGTGCCAGCAGCCTAAGGACAGGGAGGATCGTCTATGGCTACACCTTC.